This TCR beta chain derives from a study of human T cells and chemical hapten exposure. Time point: healthy volunteer bleed at 2 weeks. Before extraction, the whole blood was not fractionated, and total RNA was taken from it. A single record per CDR3 protein comes from TCRdb applying MiXCR to the RACE reads. The sample has around 130,000 distinct CDR3 sequences, approximately 9% seen once; the top ten hold 1.5% to 2%. This clonotype was observed a few times. The CDR3 totals 17 residues. Trimming took off 6 bases at V and 6 bases at J, with 24 bases between the two ends. Material: whole blood. The sequence came from a male donor in good health. Some clones in this sample may be carry-over from other donors' samples. The chain recombines TRBV12-3 or TRBV12-4 with TRBJ2-1, with D maybe TRBD1 (5 bases). Here the CDR3 DNA reads TGTGCCAGCAGCCACCAGGTGATGGACACATTCTTCAATGAGCAGTTCTTC. This gives the protein CASSHQVMDTFFNEQFF.